The sequence of this TCR beta chain was determined in a study of blood T cell repertoires in COVID-19 (dated by TCRdb to about 2020). With respect to the entire study: Samples covering the acute and convalescent phases of COVID-19 were provided by collaborators in the United States, Italy and Spain. The repertoires were released in a freely available public database intended as a resource for research on the immune response to SARS-CoV-2. Samples came from the ongoing ImmuneRACE study (first 160 participants) plus 1,254 subjects from 6 global collaborators. The dataset comprised deeply sampled blood TCRbeta repertoires from subjects exposed to, actively infected with, or recovered from COVID-19. The prospective study material was composed of cDNA or gDNA derived from T cells, B-cell-depleted T cells, or PBMCs. Nearly every sample came with metadata listing a de-identified subject ID, COVID-19 status, age in years and sex. Where HLA class I and class II types were available, the types were taken from metadata supplied by the sample provider, not from assay-based typing.

TCRbeta CDR3 regions were amplified from genomic DNA using the immunoSEQ Assay, a bias-controlled multiplex PCR. In the source study's methods: Within the assay, amplification of reference gene primers was used to estimate how many nucleated cells each sample contained. To quantify the absolute abundance of each unique TCRbeta CDR3 rearrangement, sequence reads were collapsed and filtered. For each sample, productive Simpson clonality was calculated by taking the square root of Simpson's diversity index across productive rearrangements. The source is immuneACCESS, and TCRdb retained only in-frame sequences with V and J called. Part of the clones is not carried over; for the studies checked, unresolved V genes explain less than half of this, and the remainder is unexplained. That table furnishes V, J and clone size, whereas the DNA furnished D and trimming. The sample table shows approximately 250,000 clones, and over 80% are seen once. Clones ranked in the top ten supply over 4% of the sample.

Results and caveats for the whole study, not just this receptor: How much clinical and demographic metadata was included differed by source and by participant, and the metadata was provided uncurated.

Inclusive of the bounding cysteine and phenylalanine, the CDR3 is 14 residues long. Only CDR3 DNA is held: 42 bases, read in frame from base 1. The CDR1 and CDR2 encoded by the germline V gene (reference sequence) are LGHDT and YNNKEL. Trimming removed 4 bases from V and 4 bases from J; the gene matches leave 7 bases unexplained. Note on this clone: No antigen is known for it. The record has no base qualities; no much larger clone is one base away.

In the prospective study, participants were roughly 18 to 89 years old, resided in under 30 geographic areas of the United States, and were enrolled through a virtual design. In the prospective study, cohorts were assigned on the basis of participant-reported clinical history obtained from a screening survey and a study questionnaire. Each participant in the prospective study had whole blood, serum and a nasopharyngeal or oropharyngeal swab collected by mobile phlebotomists. Additional blood draws and questionnaires over an approximately two-month period could optionally be provided by prospective study participants. Blood samples from the prospective study were shipped frozen or at room temperature prior to DNA extraction.

Sample: PBMCs or T cells enriched from blood (not recorded which). Here the chain combines TRBV3-1 (or the pseudogene TRBV3-2) and TRBJ2-7; TRBD2 agrees with 7 junctional bases. This receptor was taken from a woman aged 25-40 years with acute COVID-19. The nucleotide sequence reads TGTGCCAGCAGCCCCACGCGGGGGAGGTACGAGCAGTACTTC. It is translated as CASSPTRGRYEQYF.